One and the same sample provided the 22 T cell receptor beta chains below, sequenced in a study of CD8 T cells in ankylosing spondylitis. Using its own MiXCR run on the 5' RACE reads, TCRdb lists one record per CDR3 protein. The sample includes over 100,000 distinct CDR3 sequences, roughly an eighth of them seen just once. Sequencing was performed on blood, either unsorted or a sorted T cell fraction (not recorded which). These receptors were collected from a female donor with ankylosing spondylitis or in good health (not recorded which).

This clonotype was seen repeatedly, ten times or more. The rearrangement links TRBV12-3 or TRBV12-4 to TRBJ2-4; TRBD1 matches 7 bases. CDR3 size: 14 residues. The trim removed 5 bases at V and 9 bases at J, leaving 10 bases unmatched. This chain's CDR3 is CASSTSGSGGIQYF. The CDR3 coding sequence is TGTGCCAGCAGTACGTCAGGGTCAGGGGGCATTCAGTACTTC.

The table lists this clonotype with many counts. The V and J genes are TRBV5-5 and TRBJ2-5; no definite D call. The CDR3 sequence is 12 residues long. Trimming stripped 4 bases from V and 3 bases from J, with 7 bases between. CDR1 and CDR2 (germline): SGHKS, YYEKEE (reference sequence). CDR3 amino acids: CASSPLEETQYF. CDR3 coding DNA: TGTGCCAGCAGCCCCTTAGAAGAGACCCAGTACTTC.

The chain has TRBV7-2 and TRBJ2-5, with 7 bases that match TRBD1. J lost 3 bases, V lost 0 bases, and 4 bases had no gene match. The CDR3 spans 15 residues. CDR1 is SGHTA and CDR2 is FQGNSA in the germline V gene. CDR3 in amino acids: CASSLAWQGEETQYF. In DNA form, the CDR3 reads TGTGCCAGCAGCTTAGCGTGGCAGGGGGAAGAGACCCAGTACTTC.

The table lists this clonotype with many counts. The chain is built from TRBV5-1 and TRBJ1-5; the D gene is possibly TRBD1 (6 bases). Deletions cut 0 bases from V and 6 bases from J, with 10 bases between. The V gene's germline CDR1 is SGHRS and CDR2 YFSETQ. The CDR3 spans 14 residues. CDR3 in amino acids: CASSLEQGGQPQHF. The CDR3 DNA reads TGCGCCAGCAGCTTGGAACAGGGTGGTCAGCCCCAGCATTTT. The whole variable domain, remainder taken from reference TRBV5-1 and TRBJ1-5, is KAGVTQTPRYLIKTRGQQVTLSCSPISGHRSVSWYQQTPGQGLQFLFEYFSETQRNKGNFPGRFSGRQFSNSRSEMNVSTLELGDSALYLCASSLEQGGQPQHFGDGTRLSIL.

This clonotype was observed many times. The CDR3 reads CASSFSPASTGNEQYF. CDR3 in DNA: TGTGCCAGCAGTTTTTCCCCCGCCTCGACAGGGAACGAGCAGTACTTC. The rearrangement uses TRBV12-3 or TRBV12-4 and TRBJ2-7; TRBD1 aligns across 7 bases. Trimming at V came to 3 bases and at J to 5 bases, leaving 13 bases not matched to a gene. This CDR3 is built from 16 residues.

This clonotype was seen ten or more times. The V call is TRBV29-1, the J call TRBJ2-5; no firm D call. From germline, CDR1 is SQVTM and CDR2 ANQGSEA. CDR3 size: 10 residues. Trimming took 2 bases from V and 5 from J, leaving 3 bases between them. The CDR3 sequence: CSVEMETQYF. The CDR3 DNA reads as TGCAGCGTTGAAATGGAGACCCAGTACTTC.

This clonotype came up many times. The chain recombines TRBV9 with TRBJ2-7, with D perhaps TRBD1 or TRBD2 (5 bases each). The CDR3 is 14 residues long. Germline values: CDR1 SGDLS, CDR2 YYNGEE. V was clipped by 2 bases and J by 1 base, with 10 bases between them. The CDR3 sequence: CASSVGDSSYEQYF. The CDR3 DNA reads TGTGCCAGCAGCGTGGGAGACAGTTCCTACGAGCAGTACTTC.

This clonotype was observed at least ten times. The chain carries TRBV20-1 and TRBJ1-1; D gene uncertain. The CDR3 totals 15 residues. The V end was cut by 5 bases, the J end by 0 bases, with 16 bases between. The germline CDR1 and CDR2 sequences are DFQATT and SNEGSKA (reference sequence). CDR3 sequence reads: CSAPRGYSMNTEAFF. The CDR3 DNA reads TGCAGTGCTCCACGAGGTTATTCCATGAACACTGAAGCTTTCTTT.

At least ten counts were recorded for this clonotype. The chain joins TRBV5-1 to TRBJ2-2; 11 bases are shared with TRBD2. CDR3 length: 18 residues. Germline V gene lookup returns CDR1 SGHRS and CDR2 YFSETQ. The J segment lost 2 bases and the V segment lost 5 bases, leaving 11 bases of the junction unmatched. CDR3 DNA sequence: TGCGCCAGCAGATACCATAGCGGGAGGGCCTCAAACACCGGGGAGCTGTTTTTT. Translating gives CASRYHSGRASNTGELFF.

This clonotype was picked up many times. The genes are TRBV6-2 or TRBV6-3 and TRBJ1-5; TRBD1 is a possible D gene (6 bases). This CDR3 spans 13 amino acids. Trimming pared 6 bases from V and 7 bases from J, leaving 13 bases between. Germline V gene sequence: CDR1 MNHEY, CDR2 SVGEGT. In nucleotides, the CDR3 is TGTGCCAGCAGCCTACAGGGTTGGCAGCCCCAGCATTTT. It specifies CASSLQGWQPQHF.

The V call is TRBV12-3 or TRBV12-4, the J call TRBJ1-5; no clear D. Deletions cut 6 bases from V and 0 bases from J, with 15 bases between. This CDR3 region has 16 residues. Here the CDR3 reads CASSLRGWNSNQPQHF. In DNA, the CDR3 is TGTGCCAGCAGCCTACGAGGGTGGAATAGCAATCAGCCCCAGCATTTT.

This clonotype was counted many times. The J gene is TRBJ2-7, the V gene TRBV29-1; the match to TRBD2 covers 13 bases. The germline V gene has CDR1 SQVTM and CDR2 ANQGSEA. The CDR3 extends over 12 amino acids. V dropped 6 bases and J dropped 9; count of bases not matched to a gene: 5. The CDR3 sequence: CSVGLAGEVQYF. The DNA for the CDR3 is TGCAGCGTCGGACTAGCGGGAGAGGTGCAGTACTTC.

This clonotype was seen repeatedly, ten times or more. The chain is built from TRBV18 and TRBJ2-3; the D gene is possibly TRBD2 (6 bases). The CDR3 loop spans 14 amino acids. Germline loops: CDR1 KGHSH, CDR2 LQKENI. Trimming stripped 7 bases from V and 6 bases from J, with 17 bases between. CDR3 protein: CASYGTHLPDTQYF. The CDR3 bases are TGTGCCAGCTACGGGACTCACCTCCCCGATACGCAGTATTTT.

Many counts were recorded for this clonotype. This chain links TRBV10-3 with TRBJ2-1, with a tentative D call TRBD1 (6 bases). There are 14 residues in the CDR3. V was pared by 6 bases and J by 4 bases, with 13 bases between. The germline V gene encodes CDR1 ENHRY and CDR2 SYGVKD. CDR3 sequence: CAISKGTQYNEQFF. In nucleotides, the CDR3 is TGTGCCATCAGCAAGGGGACACAATACAATGAGCAGTTCTTC.

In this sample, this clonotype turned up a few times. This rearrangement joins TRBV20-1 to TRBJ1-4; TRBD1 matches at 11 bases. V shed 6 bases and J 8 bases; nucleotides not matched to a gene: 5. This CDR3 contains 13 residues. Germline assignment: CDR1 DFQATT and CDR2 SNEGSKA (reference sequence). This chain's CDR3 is CSAEGQGGEKLFF. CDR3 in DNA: TGCAGTGCGGAGGGACAGGGGGGCGAAAAACTGTTTTTT.

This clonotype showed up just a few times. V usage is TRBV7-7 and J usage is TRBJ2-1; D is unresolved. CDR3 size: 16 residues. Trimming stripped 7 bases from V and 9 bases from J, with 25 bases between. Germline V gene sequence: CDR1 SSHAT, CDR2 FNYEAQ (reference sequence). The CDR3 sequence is CASKAGGPGSRGEQFF. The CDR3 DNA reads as TGTGCCAGCAAAGCAGGCGGCCCCGGATCCAGAGGTGAGCAGTTCTTC.

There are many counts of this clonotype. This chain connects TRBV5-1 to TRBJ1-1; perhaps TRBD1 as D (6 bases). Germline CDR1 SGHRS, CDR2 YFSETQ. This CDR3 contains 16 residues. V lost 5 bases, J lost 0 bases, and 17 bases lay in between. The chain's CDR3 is CASSFSPDRMNTEAFF. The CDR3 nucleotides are TGCGCCAGCAGTTTTTCCCCCGACAGGATGAACACTGAAGCTTTCTTT.

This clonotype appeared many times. CDR3 in DNA: TGCAGCGTTGAAAGTGATTCCTACGAGCAGTACTTC. Its translation: CSVESDSYEQYF. The chain links TRBV29-1 to TRBJ2-7, with D uncertain. The CDR3 length is 12 residues. The germline CDR1 and CDR2 sequences are SQVTM and ANQGSEA. V was pared by 2 bases and J by 1 base, with 6 bases between.

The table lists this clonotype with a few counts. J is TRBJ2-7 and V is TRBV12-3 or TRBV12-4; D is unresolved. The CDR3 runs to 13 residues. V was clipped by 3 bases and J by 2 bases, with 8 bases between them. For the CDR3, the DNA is TGTGCCAGCAGTTTCGGCAGAGCCTACGAGCAGTACTTC. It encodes CASSFGRAYEQYF.

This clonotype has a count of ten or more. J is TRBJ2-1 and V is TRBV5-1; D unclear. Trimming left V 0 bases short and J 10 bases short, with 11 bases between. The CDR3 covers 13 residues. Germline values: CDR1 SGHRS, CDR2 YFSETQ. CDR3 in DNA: TGCGCCAGCAGCTTGGAAAAACGCGGCGAGCAGTTCTTC. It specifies CASSLEKRGEQFF.

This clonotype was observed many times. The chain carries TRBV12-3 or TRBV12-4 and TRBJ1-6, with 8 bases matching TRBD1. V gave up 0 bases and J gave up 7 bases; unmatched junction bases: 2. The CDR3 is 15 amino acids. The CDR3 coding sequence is TGTGCCAGCAGTTTAGCCGACAGGGGCAATTCACCCCTCCACTTT. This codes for CASSLADRGNSPLHF.

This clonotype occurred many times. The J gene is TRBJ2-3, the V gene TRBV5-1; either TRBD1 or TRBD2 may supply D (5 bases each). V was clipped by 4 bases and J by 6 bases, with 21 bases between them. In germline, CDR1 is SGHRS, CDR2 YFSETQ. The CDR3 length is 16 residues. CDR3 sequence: CASSPGRSYHSDTQYF. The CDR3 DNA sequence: TGCGCCAGCAGCCCGGGACGAAGCTACCATTCGGATACGCAGTATTTT.